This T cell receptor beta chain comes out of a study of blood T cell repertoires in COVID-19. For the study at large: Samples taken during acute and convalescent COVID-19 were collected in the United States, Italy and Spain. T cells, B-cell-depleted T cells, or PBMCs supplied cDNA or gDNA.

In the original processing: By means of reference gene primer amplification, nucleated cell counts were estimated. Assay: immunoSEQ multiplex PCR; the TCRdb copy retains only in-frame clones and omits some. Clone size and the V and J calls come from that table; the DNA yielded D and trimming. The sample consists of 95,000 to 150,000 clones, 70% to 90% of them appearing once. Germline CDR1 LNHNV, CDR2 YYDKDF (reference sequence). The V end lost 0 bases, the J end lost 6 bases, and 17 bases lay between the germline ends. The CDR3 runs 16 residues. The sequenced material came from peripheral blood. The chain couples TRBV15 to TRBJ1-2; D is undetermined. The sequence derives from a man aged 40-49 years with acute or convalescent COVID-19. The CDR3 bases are TGTGCCACCAGCAGAGATCTTGTAACAAGAAGTAATGGCTACACCTTC. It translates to CATSRDLVTRSNGYTF.